These 5 T cell receptor beta chains were sequenced from one sample in a study of a mutant IDH1 vaccine in newly diagnosed glioma (dated by TCRdb to the early 2020s). Libraries were prepared through the immunoSEQ multiplex PCR assay. Not all clones reach the TCRdb copy of this immuneACCESS table, which keeps in-frame sequences only. Checked studies attribute under half of the gap to unresolved V genes and leave the rest unexplained. The sample table lists some 30,000 clones, 88% of them with a count of one. The ten largest clones represent approximately 2.4% of the sample. The sample's time point label, in plain terms: week 23, last vaccination. Each vaccine dose was 300 ug of a 20-mer mutant IDH1 peptide in Montanide, given subcutaneously with topical imiquimod. No antigen is known for these receptors. This specimen consisted of PBMCs, obtained from a glioma patient whose treatment included an IDH1 peptide vaccine. The receptors here all came from a man between 40 and 49 years old with glioma.

This chain joins TRBV7-9 and TRBJ2-7; TRBD1 agrees at 10 bases. The CDR3 consists of 13 residues. After removal of 5 bases from V and 4 bases from J, the junction contained 2 bases not matched to a gene. Germline V gene data show CDR1 as SEHNR and CDR2 as FQNEAQ (reference sequence). CDR3: CASSRTGGYEQYV. The CDR3 DNA sequence: TGTGCCAGCAGCCGGACAGGGGGGTACGAGCAGTACGTC.

The chain carries TRBV7-2 and TRBJ2-3; D is uncertain. Germline CDR1 SGHTA, CDR2 FQGNSA. The germline V and J ends were trimmed by 7 bases and 0 bases, with 14 bases remaining between them. This CDR3 region has 15 residues. This CDR3 is CASIGRSPSTDTQYF. In DNA form, the CDR3 reads TGTGCCAGCATCGGAAGGTCGCCTAGCACAGATACGCAGTATTTT.

The chain links TRBV29-1 to TRBJ1-2, with D perhaps TRBD1 (6 bases). With 1 base removed from V and 3 bases from J, the gap between germline ends came to 9 bases. Germline CDR1 is SQVTM and CDR2 is ANQGSEA. The CDR3 has 13 amino acids. CDR3 coding DNA: TGCAGCGTTGAAGTGAACAGGGACTATGGCTACACCTTC. Translating it yields CSVEVNRDYGYTF.

V and J are TRBV4-3 and TRBJ2-2; D may correspond to TRBD1 or TRBD2 (7 bases each). Germline V gene sequence: CDR1 LGHNA, CDR2 YSLEER. There are 16 residues in the CDR3. V shed 5 bases and J shed 5 bases, with 18 bases lying between them. CDR3 DNA: TGCGCCAGCAGCAAATACCACAGGGGAGGGACCGGGGAGCTGTTTTTT. It yields the protein CASSKYHRGGTGELFF.

This clone has just one count. The V call is TRBV11-3, the J call TRBJ2-1; perhaps TRBD2 as D (6 bases). V gave up 2 bases and J gave up 8 bases, with 22 bases separating them. The CDR3 is made up of 17 amino acids. Looked up from germline, CDR1 is SGHNT and CDR2 is YENEEA. This CDR3 is CASSLIWSEGRMHEQFF. DNA for the CDR3: TGTGCCAGCAGCTTAATCTGGTCGGAGGGCCGGATGCATGAGCAGTTCTTC.